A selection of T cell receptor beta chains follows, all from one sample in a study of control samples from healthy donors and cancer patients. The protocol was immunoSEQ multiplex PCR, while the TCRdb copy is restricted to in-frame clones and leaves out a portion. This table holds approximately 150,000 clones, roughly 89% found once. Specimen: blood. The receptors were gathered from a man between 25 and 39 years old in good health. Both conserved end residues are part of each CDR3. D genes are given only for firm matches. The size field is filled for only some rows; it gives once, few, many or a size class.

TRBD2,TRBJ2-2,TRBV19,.,TGTGCCAGTAGTCAACCGGGACTAGCGGGGGGATTATCTGGGGAGCTGTTTTTT,CASSQPGLAGGLSGELFF
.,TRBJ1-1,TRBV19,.,TGTGCCAGCGAGGTGGGTACTGAAGCTTTCTTT,CASEVGTEAFF
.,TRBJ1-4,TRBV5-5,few,TGTGCCAGCAGCTTGTCGGGTGCAACTAATGAAAAACTGTTTTTT,CASSLSGATNEKLFF
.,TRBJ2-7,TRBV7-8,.,TGTGCCAGTCGGGCAGGGAGCGAGCAGTACTTC,CASRAGSEQYF
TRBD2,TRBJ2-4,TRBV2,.,TGTGCCAGCAAGATTAGCGGGGGGGCGGACATTCAGTACTTC,CASKISGGADIQYF
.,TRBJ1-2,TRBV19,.,TGTGCCAGTAGTTCTGGGACACCTAACTATGGCTACACCTTC,CASSSGTPNYGYTF
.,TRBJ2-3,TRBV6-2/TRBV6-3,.,TGTGCCAGCAGTTATCGCGATCGAGTCACAGATACGCAGTATTTT,CASSYRDRVTDTQYF
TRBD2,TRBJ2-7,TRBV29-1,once,TGCAGCGTGACCGGGACTAGTGTCCACGAGCAGTACTTC,CSVTGTSVHEQYF
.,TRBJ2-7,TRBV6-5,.,TGTGCCAGCAGAGACGGCCCCTACGAGCAGTACTTC,CASRDGPYEQYF
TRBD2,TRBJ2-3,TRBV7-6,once,TGTGCCAGCTTATTGGGGCTAGCGGGGGGGACAGATACGCAGTATTTT,CASLLGLAGGTDTQYF
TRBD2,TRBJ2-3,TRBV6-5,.,TGTGCCAGCAGCCCCTCCAGGACTAGCGGAAAGCAGTATTTT,CASSPSRTSGKQYF
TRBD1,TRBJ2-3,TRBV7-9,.,TGTGCCAGCAGCTTTATAGAGGGGGCGAAACGAAGATACACAGATACGCAGTATTTT,CASSFIEGAKRRYTDTQYF
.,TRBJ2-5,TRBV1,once,TGCACCAGCAGCCAAGTTGGGGACGAAGAGACCCAGTACTTC,CTSSQVGDEETQYF
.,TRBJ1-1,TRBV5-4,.,TGTGCCAGCAGCTCCGAGCAGGAGGGCACTGAAGCTTTCTTT,CASSSEQEGTEAFF
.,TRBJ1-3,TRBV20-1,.,TGCAGTGCTAGTAATCGGGGGGCGGAAAACACCATATATTTT,CSASNRGAENTIYF